Below, 23 T cell receptor beta chains from the same sample are listed, as sequenced in a study of human T cells and chemical hapten exposure (dated by TCRdb to 2020 to 2022). Libraries were prepared through RACE. The sample was run on a NextSeq 500. TCRdb trimmed the raw reads at Q25, called clones with MiXCR and kept productive beta chains. Here each entry gathers all rows of one CDR3 protein and keeps the most common genes and DNA. This sample lists 80,000 to 95,000 distinct CDR3 sequences; over 8.5% were detected once. The ten largest clones represent around 4% of the sample. This specimen's time point label, per the study, means: patch test 1, 2 weeks after DPC sensitization. What the treatment or condition label conveys for this sample: therapeutic diphenylcyclopropenone sensitization with weekly scalp DPC. The specimen was whole blood, collected in connection with sensitization to the hapten diphenylcyclopropenone (DPC). Receptors were obtained from a woman aged 50 to 65 with alopecia areata. Some clones in this sample may be carry-over from other donors' samples.

This clonotype has at least ten counts. This chain connects TRBV29-1 to TRBJ2-1; 8 nucleotides align to TRBD2. The J segment lost 11 bases and the V segment lost 6 bases, leaving 3 bases of the junction unmatched. The CDR3 contains 10 residues. Germline V gene lookup returns CDR1 SQVTM and CDR2 ANQGSEA. DNA of the CDR3: TGCAGCGTCTATAGCGGGAAGCAGTTCTTC. This gives the protein CSVYSGKQFF.

This clonotype has ten or more counts. The chain carries TRBV27 and TRBJ2-1, with 8 bases fitting TRBD2. This CDR3 has 14 residues. Trimming took 5 bases from V and 7 from J; bases not matched to a gene: 7. Germline V gene lookup returns CDR1 MNHEY and CDR2 SMNVEV (reference sequence). The CDR3 DNA sequence: TGTGCCAGCAGTCCCGGGACTAGGGGGAATGAGCAGTTCTTC. Amino acids: CASSPGTRGNEQFF.

This clonotype was counted at least ten times. The chain joins TRBV24-1 to TRBJ2-3; TRBD1 agrees at 10 bases. This CDR3 has 17 residues. The germline V gene has CDR1 KGHDR and CDR2 SFDVKD. The J segment lost 4 bases and the V segment lost 3 bases, leaving 9 bases of the junction unmatched. This chain's CDR3 is CATSDPAGQGIADTQYF. The CDR3 coding sequence is TGTGCCACCAGTGATCCAGCGGGACAGGGGATTGCAGATACGCAGTATTTT.

This clonotype was counted a few times. V and J are TRBV13 and TRBJ2-7; D is undetermined. Trimming shortened V by 2 bases and J by 0 bases, and 11 bases separated the two germline ends. Per germline, CDR1 PRHDT and CDR2 FYEKMQ (reference sequence). The CDR3 has 15 residues. CDR3 sequence (DNA): TGTGCCAGCAGCTTATCCTCAAGAAGCTCCTACGAGCAGTACTTC. Protein product: CASSLSSRSSYEQYF.

This clonotype was detected many times. The rearrangement links TRBV6-2 or TRBV6-3 to TRBJ1-1, with D possibly matching TRBD1 (6 bases). V was shortened by 6 bases and J by 1 base, with 15 bases between the two germline ends. This CDR3 is built from 15 residues. CDR1 and CDR2 (germline): MNHEY, SVGEGT. This chain's CDR3 is CASSPGGQGNTEAFF. The CDR3 bases are TGTGCCAGCAGCCCCGGGGGGCAGGGGAACACTGAAGCTTTCTTT.

The chain recombines TRBV28 with TRBJ1-3; D not certain. V lost 4 bases and J lost 7, with 8 bases in between. In germline, CDR1 is MDHEN, CDR2 SYDVKM. The CDR3 consists of 12 residues. The chain's CDR3 is CASSSGVNTIYF. The CDR3 region has the DNA TGTGCCAGCAGTTCTGGGGTTAACACCATATATTTT.

This clonotype has at least ten counts. The J gene is TRBJ1-1, the V gene TRBV4-2; the D is unclear. Trimming removed 1 base at V and 7 bases at J, with 7 bases between. Germline loops: CDR1 LGHNA, CDR2 YNFKEQ. This CDR3 spans 12 amino acids. DNA of the CDR3: TGTGCCAGCAGCCAAGTGTTCGATGAAGCTTTCTTT. Amino acids: CASSQVFDEAFF.

This clonotype appeared a few times. The rearrangement joins TRBV7-2 to TRBJ1-1, with D maybe TRBD1 (6 bases). The CDR3 length is 17 residues. The germline gives CDR1 SGHTA, CDR2 FQGNSA. V gave up 1 base and J gave up 1 base, with 16 bases separating them. The CDR3 DNA is TGTGCCAGCAGCTTAGGGACCCCAGGGGCCCAGAACACTGAAGCTTTCTTT. Its protein is CASSLGTPGAQNTEAFF.

In its sample, this clonotype was seen many times. This chain links TRBV5-1 with TRBJ2-1; 7 positions agree with TRBD1. V was pared by 3 bases and J by 10 bases, with 7 bases of the junction left unmatched. Germline CDR1 SGHRS, CDR2 YFSETQ. The CDR3 contains 13 residues. The CDR3 loop reads CASSWDSLEEQFF. CDR3 coding DNA: TGCGCCAGCAGCTGGGACAGCTTAGAGGAGCAGTTCTTC.

In its sample, this clonotype was seen many times. The rearrangement uses TRBV6-5 and TRBJ2-7; possible D gene TRBD2, 6 bases. Germline-derived CDR1 and CDR2 are MNHEY and SVGAGI. Trimming cost V 5 bases and J 10 bases, with 12 bases left between them. The CDR3 sequence is 11 residues long. The DNA for the CDR3 is TGTGCCAGCAGTACCCAGCGGGCCCAGTACTTC. It is translated as CASSTQRAQYF.

V is TRBV20-1 and J is TRBJ2-7, with D tentatively TRBD1 (5 bases). Trimming removed 2 bases from V and 5 bases from J, with 7 bases in between. The CDR3 sequence is 11 residues long. Germline V gives CDR1 DFQATT, CDR2 SNEGSKA (reference sequence). The CDR3 sequence is CSARRGHEQYF. The DNA for the CDR3 is TGCAGTGCTAGAAGGGGTCACGAGCAGTACTTC.

This clonotype was seen many times. This chain connects TRBV5-1 to TRBJ1-1; 10 bases fit TRBD1. The germline gives CDR1 SGHRS, CDR2 YFSETQ. With 7 bases clipped from V and 2 bases from J, the junction kept 11 bases outside the gene matches. The CDR3 covers 16 residues. The DNA of the CDR3 is TGCGCCAGCGCCTCTTCACGGGACAGGGGAAACACTGAAGCTTTCTTT. Its translation is CASASSRDRGNTEAFF.

Many counts were recorded for this clonotype. The rearrangement uses TRBV7-2 and TRBJ2-2; D ambiguous. Trimming stripped 8 bases from V and 0 bases from J, with 16 bases between. This CDR3 contains 16 residues. From germline, CDR1 is SGHTA and CDR2 FQGNSA. CDR3 nucleotides: TGTGCCAGCTCCCCAGATGGTAATGCGAACACCGGGGAGCTGTTTTTT. This encodes CASSPDGNANTGELFF.

This clonotype occurred a few times. This CDR3 reads CASSTGPPYEQYF. The CDR3 coding sequence is TGTGCCAGCAGCACAGGTCCCCCCTACGAGCAGTACTTC. The rearrangement uses TRBV7-2 and TRBJ2-7; D is perhaps TRBD1 (5 bases). Germline V gene lookup returns CDR1 SGHTA and CDR2 FQGNSA. V lost 5 bases and J lost 2, with 10 bases in between. CDR3 size: 13 residues.

The chain carries TRBV20-1 and TRBJ1-5, with 8 nucleotides matching TRBD1. The CDR3 extends over 15 amino acids. V shed 0 bases, J shed 2 bases, and the junction held 3 bases outside the gene matches. Germline values: CDR1 DFQATT, CDR2 SNEGSKA (reference sequence). In nucleotides, the CDR3 is TGCAGTGCTAGAGATAAGGACAGGGGCAATCAGCCCCAGCATTTT. Its protein product is CSARDKDRGNQPQHF.

The chain recombines TRBV27 with TRBJ2-5; 15 bases align to TRBD2. The CDR3 loop spans 15 amino acids. In germline, CDR1 is MNHEY, CDR2 SMNVEV (reference sequence). V lost 9 bases to trimming and J lost 2 bases; unmatched junction nucleotides: 4. CDR3 sequence reads: CASTGLAGGQETQYF. The CDR3, as DNA: TGTGCCAGTACGGGACTAGCGGGAGGTCAAGAGACCCAGTACTTC.

The chain couples TRBV3-1 to TRBJ2-1, with TRBD2 as a possible D gene (6 bases). There are 19 residues in the CDR3. Trimming removed 0 bases from V and 1 base from J, with 19 bases in between. Germline CDR1 LGHDT, CDR2 YNNKEL (reference sequence). The CDR3 loop is CASSQEGGKGEESYNEQFF. The CDR3 DNA reads as TGTGCCAGCAGCCAAGAAGGAGGGAAAGGGGAGGAATCCTACAATGAGCAGTTCTTC.

J is TRBJ1-4 and V is TRBV27; D is possibly TRBD1 (5 bases). Trimming cost V 6 bases and J 8 bases, with 19 bases left between them. The CDR3 has 15 residues. Germline CDR1 is MNHEY and CDR2 is SMNVEV (reference sequence). This chain's CDR3 is CASSTTGAGREKLFF. CDR3 DNA sequence: TGTGCCAGCAGCACGACCGGGGCAGGTCGAGAAAAACTGTTTTTT.

This clonotype has a handful of counts. V and J are TRBV7-3 and TRBJ2-3, with D tentatively TRBD2 (6 bases). CDR3 length equals 13 residues. Germline lookup yields CDR1 SGHTA and CDR2 FQGTGA. V was cut by 8 bases and J by 5 bases, with 14 bases left in between. The CDR3 nucleotides are TGTGCCAGCGGAACGGGACTTGGAGATACGCAGTATTTT. Amino acid sequence: CASGTGLGDTQYF.

This clonotype has a handful of counts. V is TRBV6-6 and J is TRBJ1-5, with D unresolved. CDR1 MNHNY and CDR2 SVGAGI come from the germline V gene (reference sequence). This CDR3 comprises 16 residues. The V and J ends lost 0 bases and 4 bases respectively, with 13 bases between them. In nucleotides, the CDR3 is TGTGCCAGCAGTTACTCCGGGCCCTCCCGAAATCAGCCCCAGCATTTT. Encoded protein: CASSYSGPSRNQPQHF.

This clonotype appeared many times. The V gene is TRBV18, the J gene TRBJ1-1, with D possibly TRBD1 on 6 matching bases. Germline loops: CDR1 KGHSH, CDR2 LQKENI. The CDR3 loop spans 15 amino acids. Between the trimmed V and J ends, which lost 4 bases and 1 base, there was a span of 13 bases. The CDR3 here is CASSRRTERNTEAFF. The CDR3 nucleotides read TGTGCCAGCTCACGGAGGACAGAGAGGAACACTGAAGCTTTCTTT.

The chain combines TRBV9 with TRBJ2-7; D is possibly TRBD2 (5 bases). This CDR3 spans 14 amino acids. Germline-derived CDR1 and CDR2 are SGDLS and YYNGEE. Between the trimmed V and J ends, which lost 1 base and 4 bases, there was a span of 12 bases. The CDR3, as DNA: TGTGCCAGCAGCGTAAAACCCAGCGGATACGAGCAGTACTTC. It specifies CASSVKPSGYEQYF.

This clonotype was counted many times. The chain joins TRBV3-1 to TRBJ1-6; the D is unclear. Germline V gene sequence: CDR1 LGHDT, CDR2 YNNKEL (reference sequence). V gave up 0 bases and J gave up 13 bases, with 7 bases separating them. This CDR3 is built from 12 residues. CDR3 protein: CASSQESGPLHF. The CDR3 nucleotides are TGTGCCAGCAGCCAAGAATCAGGTCCCCTCCACTTT.